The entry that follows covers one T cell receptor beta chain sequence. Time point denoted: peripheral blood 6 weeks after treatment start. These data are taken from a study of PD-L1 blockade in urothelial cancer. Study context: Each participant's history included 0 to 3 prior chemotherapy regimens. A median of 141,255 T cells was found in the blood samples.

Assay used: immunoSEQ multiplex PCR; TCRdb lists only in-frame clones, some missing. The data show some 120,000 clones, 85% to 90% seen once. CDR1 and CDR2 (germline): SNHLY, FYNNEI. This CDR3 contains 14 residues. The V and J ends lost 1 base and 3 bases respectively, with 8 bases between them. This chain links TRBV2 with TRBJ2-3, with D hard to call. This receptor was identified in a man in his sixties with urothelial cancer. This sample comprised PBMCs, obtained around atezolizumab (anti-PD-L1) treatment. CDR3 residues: CASSEGLRTDTQYF. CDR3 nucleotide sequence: TGTGCCAGCAGTGAAGGGCTTCGAACAGATACGCAGTATTTT.